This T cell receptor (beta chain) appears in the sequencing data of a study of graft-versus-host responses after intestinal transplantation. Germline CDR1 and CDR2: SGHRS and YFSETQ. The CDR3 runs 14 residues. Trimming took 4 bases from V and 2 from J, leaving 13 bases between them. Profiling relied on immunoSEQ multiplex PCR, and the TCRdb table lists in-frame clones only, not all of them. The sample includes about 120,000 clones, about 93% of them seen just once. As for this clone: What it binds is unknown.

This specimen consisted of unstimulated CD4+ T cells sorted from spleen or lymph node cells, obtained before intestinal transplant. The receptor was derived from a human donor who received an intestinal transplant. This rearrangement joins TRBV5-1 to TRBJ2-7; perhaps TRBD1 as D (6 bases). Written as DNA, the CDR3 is TGCGCCAGCAGCCCTCCGGGACAAGCCTACGAGCAGTACTTC. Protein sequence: CASSPPGQAYEQYF.